A single sample gave rise to the 27 T cell receptor beta chains below, sequenced in a study of CD8+ T cells in alopecia areata. RNA was isolated and reverse transcribed to cDNA, the sequencing template. Assay: immunoSEQ multiplex PCR; the TCRdb copy retains only in-frame clones and omits some. Altogether about 100,000 clones are present, about 60% being singletons, with the ten largest covering 15% to 20%. The treatment: oral pan-JAK inhibitor, 5-10 mg twice daily. Source: CD8+ T cells sorted from blood, taken at roughly week 55, from a patient treated with tofacitinib. All receptors derive from a human donor with alopecia areata.

The CDR3 region has the DNA TGTGCCAGCGGTCCCACTGGAGGGGCCACCGGGGAGCTGTTTTTT. Translated: CASGPTGGATGELFF. The rearrangement links TRBV9 to TRBJ2-2; tentative D call: TRBD2 (6 bases). Germline loops: CDR1 SGDLS, CDR2 YYNGEE. The germline V and J ends were trimmed by 7 bases and 4 bases, with 17 bases remaining between them. The CDR3 totals 15 residues.

The chain employs TRBV9 and TRBJ2-7; weak D call: TRBD1 (5 bases). The V end lost 3 bases, the J end lost 2 bases, and 24 bases lay between the germline ends. Germline lookup yields CDR1 SGDLS and CDR2 YYNGEE. This CDR3 has 18 residues. The CDR3 sequence is CASSGGREQESPPYEQYF. CDR3 DNA: TGTGCCAGCAGCGGAGGCAGGGAACAGGAATCCCCACCCTACGAGCAGTACTTC.

The V gene is TRBV4-1, the J gene TRBJ2-2, with D unclear. V was clipped by 4 bases and J by 6 bases, with 15 bases between them. The CDR3 runs to 15 residues. Germline V CDR1 and CDR2: MGHRA, YSYEKL. CDR3 DNA: TGCGCCAGCAGCCCCAGACCCTACAATCCCGGGGAGCTGTTTTTT. Translated, it gives CASSPRPYNPGELFF.

This clone was detected only a few times. The J gene is TRBJ2-3, the V gene TRBV4-1; 7 positions agree with TRBD1. The CDR3 loop spans 15 amino acids. Per germline, CDR1 MGHRA and CDR2 YSYEKL. The ends lost 1 base at V and 3 bases at J; junction bases unmatched: 4. The CDR3 spells CASSQGVRGTDTQYF. The CDR3 region has the DNA TGCGCCAGCAGCCAAGGAGTCAGGGGGACAGATACGCAGTATTTT.

The chain recombines TRBV5-1 with TRBJ2-2; D remains unclear. In germline, CDR1 is SGHRS, CDR2 YFSETQ. With 7 bases removed from V and 5 bases from J, the gap between germline ends came to 6 bases. CDR3 length equals 11 residues. The chain's CDR3 is CASSETGELFF. CDR3 DNA: TGCGCCAGCTCGGAGACCGGGGAGCTGTTTTTT. Based on the CDR3 plus reference TRBV5-1 and TRBJ2-2, the full variable domain is KAGVTQTPRYLIKTRGQQVTLSCSPISGHRSVSWYQQTPGQGLQFLFEYFSETQRNKGNFPGRFSGRQFSNSRSEMNVSTLELGDSALYLCASSETGELFFGEGSRLTVL.

The rearrangement joins TRBV4-1 to TRBJ2-2, with 7 bases lining up with TRBD2. The J segment lost 3 bases and the V segment lost 1 base, leaving 5 bases of the junction unmatched. The CDR3 sequence is 16 residues long. Germline V gene sequence: CDR1 MGHRA, CDR2 YSYEKL. The CDR3 loop is CASSQAPGGYTGELFF. The CDR3 DNA reads as TGCGCCAGCAGCCAAGCACCCGGGGGGTACACCGGGGAGCTGTTTTTT.

The chain recombines TRBV19 with TRBJ2-3, with D possibly called TRBD1 or TRBD2 (5 bases each). The V gene's germline CDR1 is LNHDA and CDR2 SQIVND (reference sequence). This CDR3 is built from 13 residues. Deletions cut 8 bases from V and 2 bases from J, with 11 bases between. The CDR3 DNA follows: TGTGCCAGTGCACCGGGGACCACAGATACGCAGTATTTT. Its protein is CASAPGTTDTQYF.

The rearrangement links TRBV28 to TRBJ1-2, with D unresolved. Germline loops: CDR1 MDHEN, CDR2 SYDVKM. V was clipped by 3 bases and J by 3 bases, with 11 bases between them. The CDR3 is 14 residues long. The CDR3 DNA is TGTGCCAGCAGTTTCACTTCCGGCGACTATGGCTACACCTTC. This sequence encodes CASSFTSGDYGYTF.

The CDR3 nucleotides read TGTGCCAGCAGCTTGAAACTAGCGGGGTACCAAGAGACCCAGTACTTC. As protein: CASSLKLAGYQETQYF. The genes are TRBV5-6 and TRBJ2-5; TRBD2 matches 10 bases. CDR3 length: 16 residues. Germline CDR1 reads SGHDT; CDR2 reads YYEEEE. Unmatched junction bases numbered 3, after V lost 1 base and J lost 0 bases. The full variable domain, rest sourced from reference TRBV5-6 and TRBJ2-5, is DAGVTQSPTHLIKTRGQQVTLRCSPKSGHDTVSWYQQALGQGPQFIFQYYEEEERQRGNFPDRFSGHQFPNYSSELNVNALLLGDSALYLCASSLKLAGYQETQYFGPGTRLLVL.

The genes are TRBV19 and TRBJ2-1; TRBD2 matches 10 bases. The CDR3 has 15 amino acids. The trim removed 8 bases at V and 7 bases at J, leaving 11 bases unmatched. Germline CDR1 LNHDA, CDR2 SQIVND (reference sequence). This CDR3 is CASDLGSGGANEQFF. CDR3 in DNA: TGTGCCAGTGACCTCGGGAGCGGGGGGGCAAATGAGCAGTTCTTC.

The genes are TRBV30 and TRBJ2-1; no firm D call. CDR3 size: 11 residues. Germline loops: CDR1 GTSNPN, CDR2 SVGIG (reference sequence). Trimming stripped 2 bases from V and 8 bases from J, with 7 bases between. For the CDR3, the DNA is TGTGCCTGGAGTCTGGGCGATGAGCAGTTCTTC. This translates into CAWSLGDEQFF.

J is TRBJ1-2 and V is TRBV6-5, with D maybe TRBD1 (6 bases). The length of the CDR3 is 13 residues. V was trimmed by 7 bases and J by 8 bases, leaving 17 bases between them. Germline CDR1 is MNHEY and CDR2 is SVGAGI. CDR3 sequence: CASTAGGGVGYTF. The CDR3 DNA reads TGTGCCAGCACCGCCGGCGGGGGCGTAGGCTACACCTTC.

In its sample, this clone was seen once. The gene calls are TRBV5-1 and TRBJ2-5; 12 bases agree with TRBD1. Germline V gives CDR1 SGHRS, CDR2 YFSETQ. With 4 bases clipped from V and 5 bases from J, the junction kept 9 bases outside the gene matches. The CDR3 is 16 amino acids. CDR3 DNA: TGCGCCAGCAGCCCAGCCGGGACAGGGGGCCGGGAGACCCAGTACTTC. Its translation: CASSPAGTGGRETQYF.

This sequence joins TRBV2 and TRBJ2-7; D is uncertain. The germline V gene has CDR1 SNHLY and CDR2 FYNNEI. Trimming shortened V by 6 bases and J by 0 bases, and 12 bases separated the two germline ends. The CDR3 length is 14 residues. This chain's CDR3 is CASSAGILSYEQYF. The CDR3 DNA reads TGTGCCAGCAGCGCCGGCATTCTCTCCTACGAGCAGTACTTC.

The chain recombines TRBV7-9 with TRBJ1-1, with a possible D match to TRBD1 (5 bases). Germline V gene sequence: CDR1 SEHNR, CDR2 FQNEAQ (reference sequence). CDR3 length equals 14 residues. V was cut by 0 bases and J by 6 bases, with 11 bases left in between. The CDR3 sequence: CASSLAHLGAEAFF. In DNA, the CDR3 is TGTGCCAGCAGCTTAGCGCATTTAGGGGCTGAAGCTTTCTTT.

The rearrangement links TRBV14 to TRBJ2-5; no definite D call. This CDR3 region has 11 residues. Germline CDR1 is SGHDN and CDR2 is FVKESK. Trimming cost V 8 bases and J 5 bases, with 9 bases left between them. The CDR3 region has the DNA TGTGCCAGCTGGGGTAGCGAGACCCAGTACTTC. Its translation: CASWGSETQYF.

V is TRBV27 and J is TRBJ2-7; 8 bases map to TRBD1. The CDR3 extends over 15 amino acids. Trimming took 2 bases from V and 3 from J; bases not matched to a gene: 6. The germline gives CDR1 MNHEY, CDR2 SMNVEV (reference sequence). Here the CDR3 DNA reads TGTGCCAGCAGTTTAGGGGCAGGGGGCCTCTACGAGCAGTACTTC. Encoded protein: CASSLGAGGLYEQYF.

The rearrangement uses TRBV29-1 and TRBJ2-1; 8 bases map to TRBD2. Trimming cost V 7 bases and J 13 bases; bases outside gene matches: 9. Germline V gene data show CDR1 as SQVTM and CDR2 as ANQGSEA. CDR3 size: 11 residues. Here the CDR3 reads CSALTSGTQFF. The DNA of the CDR3 is TGCAGCGCCCTTACTAGCGGTACACAGTTCTTC.

The CDR3 protein is CASSFSFLLNYGYTF. The CDR3 coding sequence is TGCGCCAGCAGCTTTTCTTTCCTCCTTAACTATGGCTACACCTTC. This rearrangement joins TRBV5-1 to TRBJ1-2; D gene unclear. The germline V and J ends were trimmed by 2 bases and 1 base, with 12 bases remaining between them. The CDR3 runs 15 residues. The germline V gene encodes CDR1 SGHRS and CDR2 YFSETQ.

The chain recombines TRBV25-1 with TRBJ2-2; 10 bases line up with TRBD1. J was trimmed by 2 bases and V by 4 bases; bases with no gene match: 10. CDR1 MGHDK and CDR2 SYGVNS come from the germline V gene. The CDR3 is 18 amino acids. The CDR3: CASSGIGTGAINTGELFF. The CDR3 DNA sequence: TGTGCCAGCAGTGGTATTGGGACAGGGGCTATTAACACCGGGGAGCTGTTTTTT.

This clone has just a few counts. J is TRBJ1-1 and V is TRBV10-2; 10 nucleotides line up with TRBD1. V was clipped by 1 base and J by 0 bases; unmatched bases: 5. Germline V CDR1 and CDR2: WSHSY, SAAADI. The CDR3 extends over 17 amino acids. The CDR3 bases are TGCGCCAGCAGTGAGTTCCGGGACAGGGGCCTGAACACTGAAGCTTTCTTT. It specifies CASSEFRDRGLNTEAFF.

The chain couples TRBV20-1 to TRBJ2-1; D gene ambiguous. V lost 3 bases, J lost 6 bases, and 6 bases lay in between. This CDR3 comprises 11 residues. Germline CDR1 DFQATT, CDR2 SNEGSKA (reference sequence). The DNA of the CDR3 is TGCAGTGCTAGGCTTTCCAATGAGCAGTTCTTC. This translates into CSARLSNEQFF.

This chain uses TRBV7-9 with TRBJ1-2; TRBD1 is a possible D gene (5 bases). CDR1 SEHNR and CDR2 FQNEAQ come from the germline V gene (reference sequence). This CDR3 spans 13 amino acids. Trimming stripped 5 bases from V and 6 bases from J, with 13 bases between. The CDR3 region has the DNA TGTGCCAGCAGCGGAAGACAGTTTGATGGCTACACCTTC. It codes for CASSGRQFDGYTF.

V gene TRBV13 combines with J gene TRBJ2-2; D remains unclear. The V gene's germline CDR1 is PRHDT and CDR2 FYEKMQ (reference sequence). The CDR3 extends over 16 amino acids. Trimming took off 8 bases at V and 2 bases at J, with 18 bases between the two ends. The CDR3 bases are TGTGCCAGCGGCCCATCCACGCGGAGAAACACCGGGGAGCTGTTTTTT. It encodes CASGPSTRRNTGELFF.

This chain links TRBV5-6 with TRBJ2-7; tentative D call: TRBD1 (6 bases). CDR1 and CDR2 (germline): SGHDT, YYEEEE. The V end lost 0 bases, the J end lost 3 bases, and 10 bases lay between the germline ends. This CDR3 region has 14 residues. In DNA, the CDR3 is TGTGCCAGCAGCTTGGGCCAGGGGATCTACGAGCAGTACTTC. It is translated as CASSLGQGIYEQYF.

This clone showed up just a few times. This rearrangement joins TRBV14 to TRBJ2-7, with D possibly TRBD1 on 6 matching bases. The V gene lost 3 bases and the J gene lost 4 bases, with 13 bases spanning the gap. The CDR3 loop spans 14 amino acids. Germline V CDR1 and CDR2: SGHDN, FVKESK. This CDR3 reads CASSQTRGSYEQYF. The CDR3 DNA reads TGTGCCAGCAGCCAGACCAGGGGTTCTTACGAGCAGTACTTC.

The rearrangement joins TRBV7-9 to TRBJ2-1; 8 bases agree with TRBD1. After removal of 5 bases from V and 2 bases from J, the junction contained 2 bases not matched to a gene. There are 14 residues in the CDR3. The germline V gene has CDR1 SEHNR and CDR2 FQNEAQ (reference sequence). This CDR3 is CASSEDRAYNEQFF. The DNA of the CDR3 is TGTGCCAGCAGCGAGGACAGGGCCTACAATGAGCAGTTCTTC. The full variable domain, rest sourced from reference TRBV7-9 and TRBJ2-1, is DTGVSQNPRHKITKRGQNVTFRCDPISEHNRLYWYRQTLGQGPEFLTYFQNEAQLEKSRLLSDRFSAERPKGSFSTLEIQRTEQGDSAMYLCASSEDRAYNEQFFGPGTRLTVL.